This TCR beta chain was retrieved from a study of T-cell reconstitution after alpha-beta-depleted transplantation in children. The study's findings and limits: The high TCRbeta diversity at day 60 in some patients came from surviving recipient T cells and thymic progenitors. When one year had passed after transplant, most T-cell counts and diversity came from newly produced T cells.

Comment on this clonotype: What it binds is not known.

Germline values: CDR1 LGHDT, CDR2 YNNKEL (reference sequence). The CDR3 length is 14 residues. V lost 0 bases and J 8 bases, leaving 13 bases between the germline ends. A library of TCRbeta sequences, prepared with unique molecular identifiers, was generated. Using its own MiXCR run on the PCR reads, TCRdb lists one record per CDR3 protein. This table has over 85,000 distinct CDR3 sequences, approximately 6% appearing once. Material: PBMCs, mostly from graft donor cells, obtained 60 days after TCRalphabeta/CD19-depleted stem cell transplant. The clonotype was recovered from a female patient aged 2-9 years who had a stem cell transplant for Fanconi anemia, so the T cells may come from the graft donor. This sequence joins TRBV3-1 and TRBJ1-2; D perhaps matches TRBD1 (5 bases). The CDR3 loop is CASSQDPPGLGYTF. CDR3 nucleotides: TGTGCCAGCAGCCAAGATCCGCCAGGGCTCGGCTACACCTTC.